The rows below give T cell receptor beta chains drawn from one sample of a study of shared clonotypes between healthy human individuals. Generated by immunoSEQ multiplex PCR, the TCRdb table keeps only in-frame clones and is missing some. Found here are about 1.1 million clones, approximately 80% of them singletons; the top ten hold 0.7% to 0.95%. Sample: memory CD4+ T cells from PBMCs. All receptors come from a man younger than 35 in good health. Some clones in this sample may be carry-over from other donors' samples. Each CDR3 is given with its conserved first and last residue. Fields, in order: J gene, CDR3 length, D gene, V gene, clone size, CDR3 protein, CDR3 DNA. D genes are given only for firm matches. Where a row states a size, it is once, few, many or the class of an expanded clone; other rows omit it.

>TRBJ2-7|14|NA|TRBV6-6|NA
CASTRGRESYEQYF
TGTGCCAGTACACGGGGGCGTGAGTCCTACGAGCAGTACTTC
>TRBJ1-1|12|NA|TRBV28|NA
CASSPRTEKAFF
TGTGCCAGCAGTCCGAGGACAGAAAAAGCTTTCTTT
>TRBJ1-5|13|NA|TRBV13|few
CASSYRGGGPQHF
TGTGCCAGCAGTTACCGCGGGGGTGGGCCCCAGCATTTT
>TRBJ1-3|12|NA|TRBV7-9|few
CASSLGGNTIYF
TGTGCCAGCAGCTTGGGGGGAAACACCATATATTTT
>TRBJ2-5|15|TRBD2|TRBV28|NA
CASTRQAGSQETQYF
TGTGCCAGCACACGTCAAGCGGGATCCCAAGAGACCCAGTACTTC
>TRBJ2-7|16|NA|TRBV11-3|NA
CASSFGLQPGAYEQYF
TGTGCCAGCAGCTTTGGGTTGCAGCCAGGTGCCTACGAGCAGTACTTC
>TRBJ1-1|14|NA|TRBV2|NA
CASRVDRLNTEAFF
TGTGCCAGCAGGGTCGACAGACTGAACACTGAAGCTTTCTTT
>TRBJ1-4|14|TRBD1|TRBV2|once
CASSIRGANEKLFF
TGTGCCAGCAGCATCAGGGGGGCTAATGAAAAACTGTTTTTT
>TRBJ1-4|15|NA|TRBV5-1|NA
CASRPRDSTNEKLFF
TGCGCCAGCCGTCCACGGGATTCAACTAATGAAAAACTGTTTTTT
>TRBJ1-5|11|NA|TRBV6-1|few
CASAQNQPQHF
TGTGCCAGCGCCCAGAATCAGCCCCAGCATTTT
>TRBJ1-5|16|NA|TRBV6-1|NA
CASSEAQRQGNQPQHF
TGTGCCAGCAGTGAAGCACAGCGTCAGGGCAATCAGCCCCAGCATTTT
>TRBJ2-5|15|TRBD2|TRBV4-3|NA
CASSQEWGGQETQYF
TGCGCCAGCAGCCAAGAGTGGGGAGGGCAAGAGACCCAGTACTTC
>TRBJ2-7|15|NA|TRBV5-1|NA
CASSPVAGAFNEQYF
TGCGCCAGCAGCCCGGTCGCGGGGGCCTTCAACGAGCAGTACTTC
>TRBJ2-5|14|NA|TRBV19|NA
CASSILGARKTQYF
TGTGCCAGTAGTATCTTGGGGGCAAGGAAGACCCAGTACTTC
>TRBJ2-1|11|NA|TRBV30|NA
CAWSEGGLQFF
TGTGCCTGGAGTGAAGGGGGGTTGCAGTTCTTC
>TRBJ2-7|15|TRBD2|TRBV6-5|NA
CASSYDSGSTVGQYF
TGTGCCAGCAGTTACGATAGCGGGAGCACCGTCGGGCAGTACTTC